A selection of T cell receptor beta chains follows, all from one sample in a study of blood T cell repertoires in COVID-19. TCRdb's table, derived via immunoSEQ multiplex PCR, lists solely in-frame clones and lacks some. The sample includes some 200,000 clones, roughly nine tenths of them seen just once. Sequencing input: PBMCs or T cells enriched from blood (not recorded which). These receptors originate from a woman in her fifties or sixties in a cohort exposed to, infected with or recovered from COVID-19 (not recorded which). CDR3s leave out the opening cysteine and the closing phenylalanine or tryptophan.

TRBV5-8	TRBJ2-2	ASSFGGALAGELF
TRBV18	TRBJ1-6	ASSNGGDSPLH
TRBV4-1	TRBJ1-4	ASSQEELTGTDEKLF
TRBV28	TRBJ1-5	ASTLRTGVNQPQH
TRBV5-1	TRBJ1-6	ASSLGRGGNSPLH
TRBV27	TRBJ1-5	ASSYTGVWQPQH
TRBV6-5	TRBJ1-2	ASSYSNRDGYT
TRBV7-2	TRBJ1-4	ASSFGTGIEEKLF
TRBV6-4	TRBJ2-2	ASSRTEGTGELF
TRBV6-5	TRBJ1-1	ASRGTGGNTEAF
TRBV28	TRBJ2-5	ASSFWTGVEETQY
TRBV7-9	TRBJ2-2	ASSFLAGATGELF
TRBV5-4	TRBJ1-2	ASTPGGADYGYT
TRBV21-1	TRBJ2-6	ASSKEQASSGANVLT
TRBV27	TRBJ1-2	ASSLSFGSNYGYT
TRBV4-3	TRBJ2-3	ASSTSHGVGDTQY